This TCR beta chain originates from a study of cytomegalovirus exposure and HLA in healthy donors. Note on this clone: Its target is not known.

The primer mix had 60 Vbeta and 13 Jbeta primers. Measured with immunoSEQ multiplex PCR; TCRdb has only the in-frame clones, and not every one. Among some 180,000 clones listed, approximately 70% were seen once. Findings and limits, study-wide: HLA allele associations emerged for around 16,000 TCR beta sequences in a later analysis, at 0.05 false discovery rate. Confirmation in vitro established that a few CMV-associated chains were specific for CMV antigens. Reported findings show TCR beta sequences accurately forecast HLA-A and HLA-B alleles in most subjects.

The CDR3 contains 16 residues. Sequenced sample: PBMCs. The rearrangement links TRBV21-1 to TRBJ1-5; the D call TRBD1 from the table was never checked on the DNA. TRBV21-1 is recorded as a pseudogene. This sequence originates from a woman aged 25 to 39 in good health and CMV-seronegative. The CDR3 DNA is TGTGCCAGCAGCAAAGTGCAGGGTTATAGCAATCAGCCCCAGCATTTT. It codes for CASSKVQGYSNQPQHF.